This is a list of T cell receptor beta chains from one sample in a study of cytomegalovirus exposure and HLA in healthy donors. Method: immunoSEQ multiplex PCR; TCRdb's copy keeps in-frame clones and lacks some. In the table there are some 120,000 clones, 81% of which are singletons. Source material: PBMCs. Source of these receptors: a woman under 40 in good health and CMV-seronegative. The CDR3 runs from the conserved cysteine through the conserved F or W. The order of the fields is J gene, V gene, D gene, clone size, CDR3 protein, CDR3 DNA. D genes are given only for firm matches. Only part of the rows carry a size: once, few, many, or a class if the clone is expanded.

>TRBJ1-1|TRBV29-1|NA|NA
CSVQGVLNTEAFF
TGCAGCGTCCAAGGGGTCTTGAACACTGAAGCTTTCTTT
>TRBJ2-3|TRBV19|NA|NA
CASSSREAWAQYF
TGTGCCAGTAGTTCACGGGAAGCCTGGGCGCAGTATTTT
>TRBJ2-3|TRBV5-1|TRBD2|NA
CASSAGLAGTDTQYF
TGCGCCAGCAGCGCCGGACTAGCGGGCACAGATACGCAGTATTTT
>TRBJ2-1|TRBV5-1|NA|once
CASSLAPGNEQFF
TGCGCCAGCAGCTTGGCCCCCGGTAATGAGCAGTTCTTC
>TRBJ1-1|TRBV29-1|NA|NA
CSAGGGNTEAFF
TGCAGCGCGGGAGGGGGGAACACTGAAGCTTTCTTT
>TRBJ1-2|TRBV6-6|TRBD1|NA
CASIGTANYGYTF
TGTGCCAGCATCGGGACAGCTAACTATGGCTACACCTTC
>TRBJ1-4|TRBV6-1|NA|NA
CASSERGFVSNEKLFF
TGTGCCAGCAGTGAGCGGGGATTCGTGTCTAATGAAAAACTGTTTTTT
>TRBJ2-6|TRBV6-5|TRBD2|NA
CASTQGGAGANVLTF
TGTGCCAGCACCCAGGGAGGGGCTGGGGCCAACGTCCTGACTTTC
>TRBJ1-1|TRBV7-9|NA|NA
CSDGRNGGMAFF
TGTTCCGACGGGAGGAATGGGGGAATGGCTTTCTTT
>TRBJ1-2|TRBV30|TRBD1|NA
CAWNTIETGGLYGYTF
TGTGCCTGGAATACTATAGAGACAGGGGGATTATATGGCTACACCTTC
>TRBJ2-1|TRBV5-1|TRBD1|NA
CASSSTGTGIYNEQFF
TGCGCCAGCAGCAGCACCGGGACAGGGATCTACAATGAGCAGTTCTTC
>TRBJ2-7|TRBV30|NA|NA
CAWSYFTYEQYF
TGTGCCTGGAGTTACTTTACCTACGAGCAGTACTTC
>TRBJ1-2|TRBV6-5|NA|NA
CASSYGVGLGNYGYTF
TGTGCCAGCAGTTACGGGGTCGGACTTGGCAACTATGGCTACACCTTC
>TRBJ2-7|TRBV4-1|NA|NA
CASSQGRSDNSYEQYF
TGCGCCAGCAGCCAAGGGCGTTCGGACAACTCCTACGAGCAGTACTTC
>TRBJ2-3|TRBV30|NA|NA
CASQGQGLDTQYF
TGTGCCAGCCAGGGGCAGGGATTAGATACGCAGTATTTT
>TRBJ2-7|TRBV6-6|NA|NA
CASSRDNYEQYF
TGTGCCAGCAGCCGGGACAACTACGAGCAGTACTTC
>TRBJ1-1|TRBV23-1|TRBD1|NA
CASRRTGGANTEAFF
TGCGCCAGCAGACGGACAGGGGGCGCGAACACTGAAGCTTTCTTT
>TRBJ2-6|TRBV27|NA|NA
CASSLSLPGANVLTF
TGTGCCAGCAGTTTGTCCCTACCTGGGGCCAACGTCCTGACTTTC
>TRBJ2-1|TRBV30|TRBD1|NA
CAFTHSGGGEQFF
TGTGCCTTCACACACTCAGGGGGCGGGGAGCAGTTCTTC
>TRBJ1-2|TRBV12-5|TRBD1|NA
CASGLETRRTGNYGYTF
TGTGCTAGTGGTTTGGAAACCCGTCGGACAGGGAACTATGGCTACACCTTC